What follows are 6 T cell receptor beta chains derived from one specimen sequenced in a study of technical replicates of blood from a handful of donors (dated by TCRdb to 2016 to 2017). Library prep was done by the immunoSEQ multiplex PCR assay. Not all clones reach the TCRdb copy of this immuneACCESS table, which keeps in-frame sequences only. Checked studies attribute under half of the gap to unresolved V genes and leave the rest unexplained. This sample gives some 96,000 clones in total; under 97% of them show up just once. The ten biggest clones cover roughly 0.22% of the sample. Sequencing was performed on T cells isolated from PBMCs. The receptors were gathered from a human donor in good health.

The V gene is TRBV6-5, the J gene TRBJ2-2; D is unresolved. CDR3 length equals 15 residues. Trimming cost V 4 bases and J 5 bases, with 14 bases left between them. Per germline, CDR1 MNHEY and CDR2 SVGAGI. The chain's CDR3 is CASSSPNVATGELFF. In nucleotides, the CDR3 is TGTGCCAGCAGTTCCCCCAATGTAGCAACCGGGGAGCTGTTTTTT.

The rearrangement links TRBV19 to TRBJ2-1; D is unresolved. CDR1 and CDR2 from the germline V gene are LNHDA and SQIVND (reference sequence). This CDR3 is 14 amino acids long. Trimming stripped 3 bases from V and 6 bases from J, with 12 bases between. CDR3 coding DNA: TGTGCCAGTAGTATCGGTCCGGGTTCCAATGAGCAGTTCTTC. This codes for CASSIGPGSNEQFF.

The V gene is TRBV5-1, the J gene TRBJ1-3, with TRBD1 identical over 8 bases. The CDR3 has 14 residues. Germline CDR1 is SGHRS and CDR2 is YFSETQ. Trimming took 2 bases from V and 4 from J; bases not matched to a gene: 2. CDR3 residues: CASSLRDRGNTIYF. The CDR3 nucleotides are TGCGCCAGCAGCTTACGGGACAGGGGAAACACCATATATTTT. Using reference TRBV5-1 and TRBJ1-3 for the parts outside the CDR3, the full variable domain is KAGVTQTPRYLIKTRGQQVTLSCSPISGHRSVSWYQQTPGQGLQFLFEYFSETQRNKGNFPGRFSGRQFSNSRSEMNVSTLELGDSALYLCASSLRDRGNTIYFGEGSWLTVV.

The CDR3 is CASSLRRAYPYNSPLHF. The DNA of the CDR3 is TGTGCCAGCAGCTTGCGCAGGGCGTATCCCTATAATTCACCCCTCCACTTT. This chain joins TRBV5-4 and TRBJ1-6; TRBD1 is a possible D gene (5 bases). V was pared by 1 base and J by 2 bases, with 13 bases between. Germline-derived CDR1 and CDR2 are SGHNT and YYREEE (reference sequence). CDR3 size: 17 residues.

This clone was picked up one time. The chain joins TRBV30 to TRBJ2-4; unclear D gene. This CDR3 has 16 residues. V lost 2 bases to trimming and J lost 0 bases, with 14 bases between them. Germline CDR1 is GTSNPN and CDR2 is SVGIG (reference sequence). The chain's CDR3 is CAWSPFTSVAKNIQYF. CDR3 bases: TGTGCCTGGAGTCCCTTTACCTCAGTAGCCAAAAACATTCAGTACTTC.

This chain links TRBV5-4 with TRBJ2-1; weak D call: TRBD1 (5 bases). This CDR3 contains 17 residues. Germline V gives CDR1 SGHNT, CDR2 YYREEE (reference sequence). The germline V and J ends were trimmed by 3 bases and 0 bases, with 16 bases remaining between them. CDR3 sequence: CASSSETAYSSYNEQFF. DNA for the CDR3: TGTGCCAGCAGCTCTGAGACAGCTTATAGCTCCTACAATGAGCAGTTCTTC.